This record looks at one T cell receptor beta chain sequence and its context. Its antigen remains unknown. The CDR3 is made up of 15 amino acids. Both 60 Vbeta primers and 13 Jbeta primers went into the PCR. Clones were read by immunoSEQ multiplex PCR, and TCRdb kept only the in-frame ones, dropping some. The table lists 100,000 to 150,000 clones, roughly 83% of them singletons. The record originates from a study of cytomegalovirus exposure and HLA in healthy donors. The study's findings and limits: A later analysis by the authors found several of the most significant clusters apparently linked to common viral pathogens. Per a later analysis, about 15,000 TCR beta sequences showed association with HLA alleles at 0.05 false discovery rate. A list of 150 to 200 TCR beta chains associated with cytomegalovirus was given. Compared with the roughly 700-donor mean, an Asian-associated ancestry cluster reportedly had fewer N-insertions, according to a later analysis.

This sequence was found in a man younger than 35 in good health and CMV-seropositive. J is TRBJ2-3 and V is TRBV21-1; the table's D call, TRBD1, has no DNA check behind it. TRBV21-1 is recorded as a pseudogene. Sequencing input: PBMCs. This chain's CDR3 is CASSKGTGGTDTQYF. DNA of the CDR3: TGTGCCAGCAGCAAAGGGACAGGGGGCACAGATACGCAGTATTTT.